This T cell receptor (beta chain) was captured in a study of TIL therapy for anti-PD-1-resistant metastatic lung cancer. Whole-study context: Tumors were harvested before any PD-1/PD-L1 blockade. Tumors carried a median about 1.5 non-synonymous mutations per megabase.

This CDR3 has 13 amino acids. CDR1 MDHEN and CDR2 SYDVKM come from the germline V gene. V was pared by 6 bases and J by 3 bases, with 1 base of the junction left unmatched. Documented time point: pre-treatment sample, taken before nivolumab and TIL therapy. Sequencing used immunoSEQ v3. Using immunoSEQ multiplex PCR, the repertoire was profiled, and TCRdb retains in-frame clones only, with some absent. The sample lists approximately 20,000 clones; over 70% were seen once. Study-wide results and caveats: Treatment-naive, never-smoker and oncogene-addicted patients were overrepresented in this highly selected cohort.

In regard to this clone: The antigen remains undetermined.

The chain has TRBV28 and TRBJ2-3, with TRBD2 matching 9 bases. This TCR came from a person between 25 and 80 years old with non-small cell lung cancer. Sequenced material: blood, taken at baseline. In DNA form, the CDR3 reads TGTGCCAGCAGAACTAGCGGGACAGATACGCAGTATTTT. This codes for CASRTSGTDTQYF.